This T cell receptor beta chain is from a study of Graves' ophthalmopathy and Graves' hyperthyroidism. At the level of the study: Prior to any treatment, peripheral blood was collected at the time of initial diagnosis. Overall study findings and caveats: Most clonotypes expanded in thyroid above 0.001 frequency were present in blood too. From stable hyperthyroidism, ophthalmopathy was separated by a 13-signature model with approximately 90% sensitivity and roughly 81% specificity.

The CDR3 runs to 15 residues. Per germline, CDR1 SGDLS and CDR2 YYNGEE. V lost 3 bases, J lost 2 bases, and 15 bases lay in between. Amplification of TCR beta CDR3 regions used RNA transcripts. HTBI primers served in a first-round RT-PCR, which a second-round multiplex PCR followed. TCRdb reprocessed the multiplex PCR reads with MiXCR, giving one entry per CDR3 protein. The table records about 740,000 distinct CDR3 sequences, roughly 40% of them present only once. The starting material, roughly 9.4 ml of fresh peripheral blood, provided the PBMCs. On this clonotype: The antigen is undetermined.

The clonotype originates from an adult man with Graves' ophthalmopathy. The specimen sequenced was peripheral blood. This sequence joins TRBV9 and TRBJ2-7; tentatively, D is TRBD2 (6 bases). CDR3 in DNA: TGTGCCAGCAGCGAGGGGTTCCCGGGAGCCTACGAGCAGTACTTC. As protein: CASSEGFPGAYEQYF.